This entry lists 31 T cell receptor beta chains sequenced from one sample in a study of CD8 T cells in Susac syndrome. Reverse transcription of about 0.45 to 1 ug RNA was carried out with random hexamers. TCRdb reprocessed the immunoSEQ multiplex PCR reads with MiXCR, giving one entry per CDR3 protein. Of some 180,000 distinct CDR3 sequences listed, approximately 94% are singletons. What was sequenced was CD4+ T cells from PBMCs. All receptors derive from a human donor in good health.

The genes are TRBV14 and TRBJ2-1; possibly TRBD1 for D (6 bases). Trimming pared 4 bases from V and 5 bases from J, leaving 15 bases between. The V gene's germline CDR1 is SGHDN and CDR2 FVKESK. CDR3 length equals 15 residues. The CDR3 sequence: CASSPGTYKNNEQFF. CDR3 nucleotide sequence: TGTGCCAGCAGCCCCGGGACATACAAAAACAATGAGCAGTTCTTC.

This sequence joins TRBV5-4 and TRBJ2-5; a possible D gene is TRBD1 (6 bases). The CDR3 has 13 residues. V lost 0 bases to trimming and J lost 3 bases, with 6 bases between them. In germline, CDR1 is SGHNT, CDR2 YYREEE (reference sequence). The CDR3 loop reads CASSLDREETQYF. The CDR3 DNA reads as TGTGCCAGCAGCTTGGACAGGGAAGAGACCCAGTACTTC.

This CDR3 reads CASRPRLADEQYV. In nucleotides, the CDR3 is TGTGCCAGCAGACCCAGACTAGCGGACGAGCAGTACGTC. The V call is TRBV6-2 or TRBV6-3, the J call TRBJ2-7; TRBD2 matches at 9 bases. The CDR3 length is 13 residues. J lost 5 bases, V lost 6 bases, and 5 bases had no gene match. Per the germline V gene, CDR1 is MNHEY and CDR2 is SVGEGT.

This sequence joins TRBV29-1 and TRBJ2-1; a possible D gene is TRBD1 (5 bases). Trimming removed 5 bases at V and 4 bases at J, with 15 bases between. The CDR3 is 14 amino acids. Germline CDR1 reads SQVTM; CDR2 reads ANQGSEA. The DNA for the CDR3 is TGCAGCGTTACAGGCGACTTTCCTTACAATGAGCAGTTCTTC. Protein: CSVTGDFPYNEQFF.

This clonotype is a singleton in its sample. This chain links TRBV7-9 with TRBJ2-5; TRBD2 matches at 14 bases. This CDR3 has 17 residues. Germline CDR1 is SEHNR and CDR2 is FQNEAQ (reference sequence). J lost 6 bases, V lost 0 bases, and 6 bases had no gene match. CDR3 sequence: CASSLAGTSGGVKTQYF. The CDR3 region has the DNA TGTGCCAGCAGCTTAGCAGGGACTAGCGGGGGCGTAAAGACCCAGTACTTC.

The CDR3 loop is CASSIGTYGYTF. In DNA, the CDR3 is TGTGCCAGCAGTATCGGAACCTATGGCTACACCTTC. J is TRBJ1-2 and V is TRBV6-4; D not certain. The CDR3 extends over 12 amino acids. Germline lookup yields CDR1 MRHNA and CDR2 SNTAGT. V was cut by 5 bases and J by 4 bases, with 8 bases left in between.

The chain joins TRBV12-3 or TRBV12-4 to TRBJ1-3, with D possibly matching TRBD1 (5 bases). V lost 3 bases to trimming and J lost 3 bases, with 15 bases between them. The CDR3 contains 16 residues. CDR3 bases: TGTGCCAGCAGTTTCGGGCGAAGGGGTGATGGAAACACCATATATTTT. This codes for CASSFGRRGDGNTIYF.

The chain combines TRBV20-1 with TRBJ2-5; D tentatively fits TRBD1 or TRBD2 (6 bases each). Trimming took off 6 bases at V and 0 bases at J, with 11 bases between the two ends. The CDR3 is 13 residues long. Germline V CDR1 and CDR2: DFQATT, SNEGSKA (reference sequence). For the CDR3, the DNA is TGCAGTGCCGTGCGGGACAACCAAGAGACCCAGTACTTC. Its translation is CSAVRDNQETQYF.

The CDR3 region is CASSQSGVTKEETQYF. CDR3 coding DNA: TGCGCCAGCAGTCAAAGTGGCGTAACTAAGGAAGAGACCCAGTACTTC. The chain links TRBV23-1 to TRBJ2-5; D call uncertain. TRBV23-1 qualifies as an ORF whose function is uncertain. Trimming pared 2 bases from V and 3 bases from J, leaving 16 bases between. The CDR3 is made up of 16 amino acids.

The V gene is TRBV2, the J gene TRBJ2-1, with D perhaps being TRBD1 or TRBD2 (6 bases each). This CDR3 is built from 12 residues. Looked up from germline, CDR1 is SNHLY and CDR2 is FYNNEI. Trimming took 4 bases from V and 9 from J, leaving 10 bases between them. The CDR3 protein is CASSGGGREQFF. The CDR3 DNA reads as TGTGCCAGCAGTGGAGGGGGGCGTGAGCAGTTCTTC. Complete variable domain (other parts from reference TRBV2 and TRBJ2-1): EPEVTQTPSHQVTQMGQEVILRCVPISNHLYFYWYRQILGQKVEFLVSFYNNEISEKSEIFDDQFSVERPDGSNFTLKIRSTKLEDSAMYFCASSGGGREQFFGPGTRLTVL.

The chain employs TRBV16 and TRBJ1-1; 8 bases map to TRBD1. The CDR3 extends over 17 amino acids. The V and J ends lost 0 bases and 0 bases, in that order; junction bases with no gene match: 6. Germline V gives CDR1 KGHSY, CDR2 FQNENV. In nucleotides, the CDR3 is TGTGCCAGCAGCCAATCAAGGGCAGGGGGCTTGAACACTGAAGCTTTCTTT. Protein: CASSQSRAGGLNTEAFF.

V and J are TRBV20-1 and TRBJ2-7; D possibly corresponds to TRBD2 (7 bases). The CDR3 contains 16 residues. Germline V lookup: CDR1 DFQATT, CDR2 SNEGSKA (reference sequence). The V gene lost 1 base and the J gene lost 2 bases, with 18 bases spanning the gap. In nucleotides, the CDR3 is TGCAGTGCTAGAGGGTCTCTTAGGGGGGGGACCTACGAGCAGTACTTC. This gives the protein CSARGSLRGGTYEQYF.

This chain joins TRBV4-2 and TRBJ2-7, with 13 bases identical to TRBD2. The germline gives CDR1 LGHNA, CDR2 YNFKEQ. V shed 5 bases and J 7 bases; nucleotides not matched to a gene: 8. The CDR3 contains 15 residues. The CDR3 DNA reads as TGTGCCAGCAGCTTTACTAGCGGGGGGGCGGAGGAGCAGTACTTC. Its translation is CASSFTSGGAEEQYF.

The gene calls are TRBV19 and TRBJ1-2; D possibly corresponds to TRBD1 (6 bases). Trimming shortened V by 6 bases and J by 4 bases, and 18 bases separated the two germline ends. In germline, CDR1 is LNHDA, CDR2 SQIVND (reference sequence). The CDR3 sequence is 15 residues long. CDR3 coding DNA: TGTGCCAGTAGGCATCCTCTACAGGGACCCTATGGCTACACCTTC. Its protein is CASRHPLQGPYGYTF.

This clonotype was picked up one time. J is TRBJ1-1 and V is TRBV29-1; unclear D gene. The V gene lost 4 bases and the J gene lost 8 bases, with 11 bases spanning the gap. CDR1 and CDR2 (germline): SQVTM, ANQGSEA. The CDR3 loop spans 11 amino acids. CDR3 sequence: CSVGEVTEAFF. CDR3 coding DNA: TGCAGCGTTGGGGAAGTTACCGAAGCTTTCTTT.

The rearrangement uses TRBV20-1 and TRBJ1-5; 7 positions agree with TRBD1. The junction had 11 bases not matched to a gene; V was cut back by 4 bases and J by 5 bases. Germline-derived CDR1 and CDR2 are DFQATT and SNEGSKA (reference sequence). There are 15 residues in the CDR3. The CDR3 sequence is CSATMTGIYDQPQHF. Written as DNA, the CDR3 is TGCAGTGCTACAATGACAGGGATTTACGATCAGCCCCAGCATTTT.

In nucleotides, the CDR3 is TGTGCCACCAGCGGGGGGGCACGGGAGACCCAGTACTTC. Translation: CATSGGARETQYF. The chain recombines TRBV15 with TRBJ2-5, with a weak D call TRBD2 (7 bases). This CDR3 has 13 residues. CDR1 LNHNV and CDR2 YYDKDF come from the germline V gene (reference sequence). Trimming pared 5 bases from V and 5 bases from J, leaving 12 bases between.

This chain connects TRBV28 to TRBJ2-7; 8 nucleotides align to TRBD2. Germline CDR1 MDHEN, CDR2 SYDVKM. This CDR3 contains 13 residues. With V trimmed by 4 bases and J by 6 bases, 5 bases remained unmatched. DNA for the CDR3: TGTGCCAGCAGTTCTATCCTAGCGGGCGAGCAGTACTTC. Translated: CASSSILAGEQYF. Variable domain in full (rest from reference TRBV28 and TRBJ2-7): DVKVTQSSRYLVKRTGEKVFLECVQDMDHENMFWYRQDPGLGLRLIYFSYDVKMKEKGDIPEGYSVSREKKERFSLILESASTNQTSMYLCASSSILAGEQYFGPGTRLTVT.

The chain carries TRBV19 and TRBJ1-3; D is undetermined. Germline lookup yields CDR1 LNHDA and CDR2 SQIVND (reference sequence). This CDR3 spans 15 amino acids. The germline V and J ends were trimmed by 1 base and 4 bases, with 11 bases remaining between them. CDR3 in amino acids: CASSIGWRSGNTIYF. The DNA of the CDR3 is TGTGCCAGTAGTATAGGATGGCGGTCCGGAAACACCATATATTTT.

For this clonotype: It is unclear where the CDR3 begins or ends on the DNA, so no DNA is shown, and the CDR3 is as TCRdb lists it. This chain links TRBV9 with TRBJ2-2. Per germline, CDR1 SGDLS and CDR2 YYNGEE. The CDR3 comprises 13 residues, both ends counted. The CDR3 sequence is CASSVTVVWSCFF.

The sample holds one count of this clonotype. The genes are TRBV3-1 and TRBJ2-3; D remains ambiguous. V shed 7 bases and J shed 4 bases, with 12 bases lying between them. The CDR3 is 13 residues long. CDR1 is LGHDT, CDR2 YNNKEL, per germline (reference sequence). In DNA, the CDR3 is TGTGCCAGCACCCCGACGTGGGCAGATACGCAGTATTTT. It yields the protein CASTPTWADTQYF.

The chain is built from TRBV12-3 or TRBV12-4 and TRBJ1-5; TRBD1 might be the D (5 bases). V was pared by 4 bases and J by 1 base, with 20 bases between. The CDR3 sequence is 18 residues long. The CDR3 coding sequence is TGTGCCAGCAGTTATCTCCCCGGGGGGGTCGGCAGCAATCAGCCCCAGCATTTT. This sequence encodes CASSYLPGGVGSNQPQHF.

The V and J genes are TRBV7-3 and TRBJ1-1, with 7 bases that match TRBD1. Losses at the gene ends were 1 base for V and 6 bases for J; bases not matched to a gene: 2. The CDR3 sequence is 13 residues long. The V gene's germline CDR1 is SGHTA and CDR2 FQGTGA. The CDR3 loop reads CASSLIRGAEAFF. Written as DNA, the CDR3 is TGTGCCAGCAGCTTAATCAGGGGGGCTGAAGCTTTCTTT. Combining the CDR3 with reference TRBV7-3 and TRBJ1-1 gives the whole variable domain GAGVSQTPSNKVTEKGKYVELRCDPISGHTALYWYRQSLGQGPEFLIYFQGTGAADDSGLPNDRFFAVRPEGSVSTLKIQRTERGDSAVYLCASSLIRGAEAFFGQGTRLTVV.

This chain joins TRBV27 and TRBJ1-4, with 8 nucleotides matching TRBD1. The V gene's germline CDR1 is MNHEY and CDR2 SMNVEV (reference sequence). The CDR3 is made up of 17 amino acids. The V and J ends lost 5 bases and 3 bases, in that order; junction bases with no gene match: 11. CDR3 coding DNA: TGTGCCAGCAGTAAAGGACAGGGTTTCAGATCTAATGAAAAACTGTTTTTT. Translating gives CASSKGQGFRSNEKLFF.

V is TRBV12-3 or TRBV12-4 and J is TRBJ1-1; TRBD1 matches at 8 bases. After removal of 5 bases from V and 2 bases from J, the junction contained 7 bases not matched to a gene. This CDR3 spans 15 amino acids. This chain's CDR3 is CASSPYTGGNTEAFF. In nucleotides, the CDR3 is TGTGCCAGCAGTCCATACACAGGGGGAAACACTGAAGCTTTCTTT.

The chain employs TRBV4-1 and TRBJ2-3, with a weak D call TRBD2 (6 bases). Trimming stripped 3 bases from V and 0 bases from J, with 13 bases between. The CDR3 is made up of 16 amino acids. The V gene's germline CDR1 is MGHRA and CDR2 YSYEKL. CDR3 region: CASSQRSGTSTDTQYF. As DNA, the CDR3 is TGCGCCAGCAGCCAGCGGTCCGGGACTAGCACAGATACGCAGTATTTT.

This clonotype has a single count. The chain recombines TRBV9 with TRBJ2-1; 10 nucleotides match TRBD1. V lost 5 bases to trimming and J lost 13 bases; unmatched junction nucleotides: 15. This CDR3 is 15 amino acids long. CDR1 is SGDLS, CDR2 YYNGEE, per germline. The CDR3 nucleotides read TGTGCCAGCAGTCTCGACAGGGGGCGATTTTCGGAACAGTTCTTC. Translation: CASSLDRGRFSEQFF.

The V and J genes are TRBV14 and TRBJ1-2; D call uncertain. Looked up from germline, CDR1 is SGHDN and CDR2 is FVKESK. The CDR3 covers 15 residues. V was pared by 0 bases and J by 5 bases, with 13 bases between. CDR3 coding DNA: TGTGCCAGCAGCCAAGATCTGGGCTCTTGGTATGGCTACACCTTC. Its translation is CASSQDLGSWYGYTF.

CDR3 DNA sequence: TGTGCCAGCAGCTTTGGGGGATTGAAAGGAGGAGCGAACACTGAAGCTTTCTTT. Translated, it gives CASSFGGLKGGANTEAFF. The chain employs TRBV7-9 and TRBJ1-1; TRBD1 might be the D (5 bases). CDR3 length equals 18 residues. From germline, CDR1 is SEHNR and CDR2 FQNEAQ (reference sequence). Deletions cut 3 bases from V and 1 base from J, with 21 bases between.

The chain recombines TRBV5-6 with TRBJ1-5; perhaps TRBD1 as D (5 bases). This CDR3 has 15 amino acids. Between the trimmed V and J ends, which lost 0 bases and 2 bases, there was a span of 9 bases. Germline CDR1 is SGHDT and CDR2 is YYEEEE. The CDR3 here is CASSLEQGGNQPQHF. DNA of the CDR3: TGTGCCAGCAGCTTGGAGCAGGGAGGCAATCAGCCCCAGCATTTT.

V and J are TRBV4-1 and TRBJ2-3; D possibly corresponds to TRBD1 (6 bases). V lost 0 bases, J lost 11 bases, and 21 bases lay in between. The CDR3 is 16 amino acids. Germline CDR1 MGHRA, CDR2 YSYEKL. The CDR3 DNA is TGCGCCAGCAGCCAAGACGTGGGGGCACGTACGAGGGGGCAGTATTTT. Protein product: CASSQDVGARTRGQYF.